This T cell receptor beta chain came from a study of post-analysis software for immune sequencing data. As to this clonotype: The antigen is unknown.

The CDR3 spans 21 residues. Trimming removed 0 bases from V and 2 bases from J, with 27 bases in between. Germline V gene sequence: CDR1 LGHNA, CDR2 YSLEER. Study-level findings and limits: Normalized Chao1 diversity in multiple sclerosis patients fell significantly below that of controls. Several TRBV segments occurring more often in patients than controls included TRBV5-6, TRBV5-1 and TRBV20-1.

Unique molecular identifiers were present in the TCR beta cDNA libraries. The authors obtained 400,000 to 600,000 cDNA molecules from roughly 1.1 to 9.2 million T cells. TCRdb itself ran the PCR reads through MiXCR, one entry per CDR3 protein. The sample carries 650,000 to 900,000 distinct CDR3 sequences, about 45% recorded once. The sample comprised blood. This clonotype was sampled from a girl between 10 and 17 years old with multiple sclerosis. This rearrangement joins TRBV4-3 to TRBJ2-3; D may be TRBD2 (6 bases). This chain's CDR3 is CASSQDGGGRANLGTTDTQYF. The CDR3 nucleotides are TGCGCCAGCAGCCAAGATGGGGGAGGCAGGGCCAATCTGGGTACCACAGATACGCAGTATTTT.